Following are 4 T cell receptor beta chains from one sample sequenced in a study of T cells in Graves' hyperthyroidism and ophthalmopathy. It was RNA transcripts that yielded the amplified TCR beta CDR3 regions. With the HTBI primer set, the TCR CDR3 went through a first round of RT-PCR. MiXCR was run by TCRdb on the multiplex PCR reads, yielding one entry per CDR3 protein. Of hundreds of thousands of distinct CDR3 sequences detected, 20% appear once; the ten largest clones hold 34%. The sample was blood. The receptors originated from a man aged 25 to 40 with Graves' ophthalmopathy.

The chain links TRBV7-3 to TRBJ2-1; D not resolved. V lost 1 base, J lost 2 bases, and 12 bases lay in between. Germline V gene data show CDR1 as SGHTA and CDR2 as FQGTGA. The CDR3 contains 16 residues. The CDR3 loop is CASSLNIVDTYNEQFF. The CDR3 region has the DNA TGTGCCAGCAGCTTAAATATCGTTGACACCTACAATGAGCAGTTCTTC.

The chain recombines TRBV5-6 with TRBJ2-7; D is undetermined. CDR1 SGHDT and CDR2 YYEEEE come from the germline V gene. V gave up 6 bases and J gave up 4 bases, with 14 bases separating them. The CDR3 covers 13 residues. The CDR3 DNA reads TGTGCCAGCAACGAGTCCCCTTTTTACGAGCAGTACTTC. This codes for CASNESPFYEQYF.

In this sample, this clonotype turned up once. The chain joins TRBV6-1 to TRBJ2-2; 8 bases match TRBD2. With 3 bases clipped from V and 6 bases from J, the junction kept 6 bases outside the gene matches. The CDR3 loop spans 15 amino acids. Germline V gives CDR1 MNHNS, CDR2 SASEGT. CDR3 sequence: CASSELGLAPGELFF. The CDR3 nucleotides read TGTGCCAGCAGTGAGCTAGGACTAGCCCCCGGGGAGCTGTTTTTT.

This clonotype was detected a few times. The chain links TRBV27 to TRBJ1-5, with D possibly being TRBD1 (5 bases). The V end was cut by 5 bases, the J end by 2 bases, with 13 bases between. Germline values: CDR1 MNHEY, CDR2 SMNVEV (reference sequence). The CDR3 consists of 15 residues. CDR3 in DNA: TGTGCCAGCAGTCCAAATCAGGGACGCAATCAGCCCCAGCATTTT. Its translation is CASSPNQGRNQPQHF.